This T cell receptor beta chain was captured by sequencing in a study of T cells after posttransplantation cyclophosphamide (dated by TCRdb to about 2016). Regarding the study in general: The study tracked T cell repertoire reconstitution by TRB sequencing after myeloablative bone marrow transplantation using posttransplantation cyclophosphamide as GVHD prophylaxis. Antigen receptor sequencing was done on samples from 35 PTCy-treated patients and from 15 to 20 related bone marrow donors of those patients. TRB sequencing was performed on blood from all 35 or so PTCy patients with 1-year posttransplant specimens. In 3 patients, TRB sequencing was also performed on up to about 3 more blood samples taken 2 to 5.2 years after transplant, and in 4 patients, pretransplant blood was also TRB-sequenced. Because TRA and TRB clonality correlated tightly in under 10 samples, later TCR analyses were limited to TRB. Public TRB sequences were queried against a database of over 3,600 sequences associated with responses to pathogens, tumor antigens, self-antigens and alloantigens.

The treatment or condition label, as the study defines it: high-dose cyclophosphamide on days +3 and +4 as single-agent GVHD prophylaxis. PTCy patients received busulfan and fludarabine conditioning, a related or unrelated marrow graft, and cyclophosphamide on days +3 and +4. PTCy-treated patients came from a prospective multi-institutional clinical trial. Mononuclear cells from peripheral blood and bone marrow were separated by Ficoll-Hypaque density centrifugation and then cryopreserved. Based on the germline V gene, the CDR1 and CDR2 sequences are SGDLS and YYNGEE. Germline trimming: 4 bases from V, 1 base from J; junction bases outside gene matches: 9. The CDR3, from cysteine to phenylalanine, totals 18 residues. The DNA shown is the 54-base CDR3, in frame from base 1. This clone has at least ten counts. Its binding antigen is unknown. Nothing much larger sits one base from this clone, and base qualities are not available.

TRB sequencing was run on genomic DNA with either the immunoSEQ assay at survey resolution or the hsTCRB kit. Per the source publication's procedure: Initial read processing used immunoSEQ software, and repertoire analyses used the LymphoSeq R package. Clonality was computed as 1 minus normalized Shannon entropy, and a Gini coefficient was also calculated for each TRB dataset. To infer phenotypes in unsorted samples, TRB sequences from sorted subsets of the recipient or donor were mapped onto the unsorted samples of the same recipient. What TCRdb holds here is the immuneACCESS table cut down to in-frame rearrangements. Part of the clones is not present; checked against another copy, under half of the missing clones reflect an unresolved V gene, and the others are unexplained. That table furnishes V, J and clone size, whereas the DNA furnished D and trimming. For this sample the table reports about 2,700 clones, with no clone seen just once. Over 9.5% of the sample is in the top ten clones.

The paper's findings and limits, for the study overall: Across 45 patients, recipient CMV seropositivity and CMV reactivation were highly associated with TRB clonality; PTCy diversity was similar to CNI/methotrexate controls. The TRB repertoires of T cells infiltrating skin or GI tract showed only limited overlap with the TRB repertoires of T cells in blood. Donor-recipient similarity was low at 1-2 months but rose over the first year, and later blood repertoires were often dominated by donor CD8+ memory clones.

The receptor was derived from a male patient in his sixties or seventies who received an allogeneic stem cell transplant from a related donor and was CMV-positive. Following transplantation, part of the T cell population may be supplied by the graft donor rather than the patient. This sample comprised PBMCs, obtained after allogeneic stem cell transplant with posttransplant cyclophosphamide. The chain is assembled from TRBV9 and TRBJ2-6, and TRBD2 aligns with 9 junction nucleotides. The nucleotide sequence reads TGTGCCAGCAGCCCCCGCCTGCTAGCGGGATCTGGGGCCAACGTCCTGACTTTC. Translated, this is CASSPRLLAGSGANVLTF. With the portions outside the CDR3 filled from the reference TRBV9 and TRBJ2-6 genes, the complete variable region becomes DSGVTQTPKHLITATGQRVTLRCSPRSGDLSVYWYQQSLDQGLQFLIQYYNGEERAKGNILERFSAQQFPDLHSELNLSSLELGDSALYFCASSPRLLAGSGANVLTFGAGSRLTVL.